These 9 T cell receptor beta chains originate from one sample sequenced in a study of beta chain features in type 1 diabetes. The investigators reverse transcribed all of the isolated RNA, so they sequenced expressed TCRB transcripts. Generated by immunoSEQ multiplex PCR, the TCRdb table keeps only in-frame clones and is missing some. The data hold a few hundred thousand clones, with 27% observed a single time. Sequencing used central memory CD4+ T cells from blood. The receptors come from a man aged 25 to 40 in good health.

The V gene is TRBV30, the J gene TRBJ1-2; D is unresolved. The CDR3 extends over 12 amino acids. Germline CDR1 and CDR2: GTSNPN and SVGIG (reference sequence). The germline V and J ends were trimmed by 2 bases and 6 bases, with 10 bases remaining between them. The CDR3 DNA sequence: TGTGCCTGGAGTAGTACTGGTAATGGCTACACCTTC. Translation: CAWSSTGNGYTF.

Worth noting for this clone: The sample holds other DNA sequences that translate to the same CDR3. The V and J genes are TRBV5-1 and TRBJ2-7, with D uncertain. The CDR3 length is 12 residues. V shed 0 bases and J shed 4 bases, with 5 bases lying between them. CDR1 is SGHRS, CDR2 YFSETQ, per germline. The CDR3 is CASSLGEYEQYF. Written as DNA, the CDR3 is TGCGCCAGCAGCTTGGGGGAATACGAGCAGTACTTC.

In its sample, this clone was seen a few times. This chain uses TRBV27 with TRBJ2-7; no clear D. Trimming took 0 bases from V and 6 from J, leaving 3 bases between them. Germline lookup yields CDR1 MNHEY and CDR2 SMNVEV (reference sequence). The CDR3 totals 11 residues. This CDR3 reads CASSLSGEQYF. The CDR3 DNA is TGTGCCAGCAGTTTATCGGGCGAGCAGTACTTC.

This sequence joins TRBV7-2 and TRBJ1-2, with unresolved D. The germline CDR1 and CDR2 sequences are SGHTA and FQGNSA. The germline V and J ends were trimmed by 5 bases and 4 bases, with 14 bases remaining between them. The CDR3 spans 14 residues. CDR3 bases: TGTGCCAGCAGCCCCGCGGGGAAGGTCTATGGCTACACCTTC. Residues: CASSPAGKVYGYTF. Together with reference TRBV7-2 and TRBJ1-2, the CDR3 gives the full variable domain: GAGVSQSPSNKVTEKGKDVELRCDPISGHTALYWYRQSLGQGLEFLIYFQGNSAPDKSGLPSDRFSAERTGGSVSTLTIQRTQQEDSAVYLCASSPAGKVYGYTFGSGTRLTVV.

As for this clone: Different DNA sequences within this sample yield the same CDR3. The chain recombines TRBV7-2 with TRBJ2-5; no clear D gene. CDR3 size: 13 residues. Germline values: CDR1 SGHTA, CDR2 FQGNSA. Trimming pared 3 bases from V and 2 bases from J, leaving 7 bases between. DNA for the CDR3: TGTGCCAGCAGCTTTGGGGTTCAAGAGACCCAGTACTTC. Amino acids: CASSFGVQETQYF.

J is TRBJ1-2 and V is TRBV30, with 7 positions matching TRBD1. Germline loops: CDR1 GTSNPN, CDR2 SVGIG (reference sequence). The junction had 13 bases not matched to a gene; V was cut back by 8 bases and J by 4 bases. CDR3 length equals 14 residues. The CDR3: CAGPGTAGGYGYTF. DNA of the CDR3: TGTGCCGGCCCCGGGACAGCGGGCGGCTATGGCTACACCTTC. Full variable domain (missing parts from reference TRBV30 and TRBJ1-2): SQTIHQWPATLVQPVGSPLSLECTVEGTSNPNLYWYRQAAGRGLQLLFYSVGIGQISSEVPQNLSASRPQDRQFILSSKKLLLSDSGFYLCAGPGTAGGYGYTFGSGTRLTVV.

This sequence joins TRBV7-2 and TRBJ2-1; D is perhaps TRBD1 or TRBD2 (6 bases each). This CDR3 contains 15 residues. In germline, CDR1 is SGHTA, CDR2 FQGNSA. V was clipped by 8 bases and J by 3 bases, with 17 bases between them. CDR3: CASGLQGSFYNEQFF. CDR3 DNA: TGTGCCAGCGGACTACAGGGCTCCTTCTACAATGAGCAGTTCTTC.

The chain employs TRBV2 and TRBJ2-5; 10 positions agree with TRBD1. The V gene's germline CDR1 is SNHLY and CDR2 FYNNEI. The CDR3 has 12 residues. The ends lost 6 bases at V and 5 bases at J; junction bases unmatched: 0. The CDR3, as DNA: TGTGCCAGCAGGGACAGGGGGGAGACCCAGTACTTC. Translation gives CASRDRGETQYF.

This chain joins TRBV23-1 and TRBJ1-1; D is unresolved. TRBV23-1 is reported as an ORF; its role is uncertain. CDR3 length: 12 amino acids. V was cut by 6 bases and J by 4 bases, with 9 bases left in between. In DNA form, the CDR3 reads TGCGCCAGCAGACCCAACGGCACTGAAGCTTTCTTT. Its protein product is CASRPNGTEAFF.